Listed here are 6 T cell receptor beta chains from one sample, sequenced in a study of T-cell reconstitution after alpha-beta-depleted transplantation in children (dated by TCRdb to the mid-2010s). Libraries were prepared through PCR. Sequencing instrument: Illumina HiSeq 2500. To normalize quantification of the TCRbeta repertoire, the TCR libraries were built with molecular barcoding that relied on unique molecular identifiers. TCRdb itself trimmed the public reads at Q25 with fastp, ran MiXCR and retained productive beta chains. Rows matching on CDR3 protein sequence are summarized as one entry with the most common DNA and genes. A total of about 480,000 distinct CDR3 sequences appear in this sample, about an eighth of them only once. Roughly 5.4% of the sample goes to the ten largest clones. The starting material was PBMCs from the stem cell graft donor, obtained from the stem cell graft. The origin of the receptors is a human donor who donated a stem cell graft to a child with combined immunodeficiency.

The CDR3 bases are TGCGCCAGCAGCCTCATGGGACAGGGCCCGGGTTTCAATAATGAAAAACTGTTTTTT. Its translation is CASSLMGQGPGFNNEKLFF. The chain couples TRBV5-1 to TRBJ1-4; 9 bases agree with TRBD1. The J segment lost 4 bases and the V segment lost 4 bases, leaving 17 bases of the junction unmatched. Germline V gene data show CDR1 as SGHRS and CDR2 as YFSETQ. This CDR3 spans 19 amino acids.

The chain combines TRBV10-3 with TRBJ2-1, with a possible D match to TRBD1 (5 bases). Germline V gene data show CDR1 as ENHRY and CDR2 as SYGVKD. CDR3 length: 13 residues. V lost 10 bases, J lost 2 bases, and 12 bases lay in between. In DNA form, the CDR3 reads TGTGCCACCATGGGGCTCACCTACAATGAGCAGTTCTTC. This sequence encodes CATMGLTYNEQFF.

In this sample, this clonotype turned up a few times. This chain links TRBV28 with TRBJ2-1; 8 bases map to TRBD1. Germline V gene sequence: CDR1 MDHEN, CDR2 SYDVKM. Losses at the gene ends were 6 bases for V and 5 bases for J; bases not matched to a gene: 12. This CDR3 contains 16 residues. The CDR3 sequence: CASSLGQGGTNNEQFF. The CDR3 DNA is TGTGCCAGCAGCCTAGGACAGGGCGGAACCAACAATGAGCAGTTCTTC.

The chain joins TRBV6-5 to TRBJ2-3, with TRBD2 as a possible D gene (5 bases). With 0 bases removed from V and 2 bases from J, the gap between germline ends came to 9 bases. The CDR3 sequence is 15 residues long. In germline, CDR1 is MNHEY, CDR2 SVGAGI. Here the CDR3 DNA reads TGTGCCAGCAGTTACTCGTACGGACTCACAGATACGCAGTATTTT. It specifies CASSYSYGLTDTQYF.

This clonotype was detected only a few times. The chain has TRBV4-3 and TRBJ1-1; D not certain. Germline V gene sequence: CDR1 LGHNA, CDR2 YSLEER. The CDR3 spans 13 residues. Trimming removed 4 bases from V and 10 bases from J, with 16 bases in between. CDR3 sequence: CASSLQGTGRAFF. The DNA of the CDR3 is TGCGCCAGCAGCCTCCAAGGCACCGGGCGAGCTTTCTTT.

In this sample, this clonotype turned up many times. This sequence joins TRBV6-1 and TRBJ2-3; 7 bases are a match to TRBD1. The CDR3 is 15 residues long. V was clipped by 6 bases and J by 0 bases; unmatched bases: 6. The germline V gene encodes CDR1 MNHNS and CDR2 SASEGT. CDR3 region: CASSPDRASTDTQYF. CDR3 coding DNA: TGTGCCAGCAGCCCAGACAGGGCTAGCACAGATACGCAGTATTTT.